The T cell receptor beta chain under discussion was sequenced for a study of T cell repertoires in aging, cancer and after chemotherapy. Study in general: Pre- and post-chemotherapy samples were paired from chronic lymphocytic leukemia patients treated with fludarabine- or bendamustine-based regimens. General observations from the study: The repertoire data cannot show anything about immunological memory following chemotherapy. Untreated cancer patients had significantly lower blood TCR diversity than age-matched healthy donors.

The template was genomic DNA from peripheral blood, not RNA. This clonotype was seen a single time. The antigen is undetermined. TRB rearrangements spanning V, D and J were amplified using mixed TRB-A/B primers. A single record per CDR3 protein comes from TCRdb applying MiXCR to the multiplex PCR reads. The top ten hold roughly 30% of the sample, which has around 1,800 distinct CDR3 sequences, roughly a fifth seen once. The clonotype comes from a human donor with a blood cancer. The specimen was blood.

The CDR3: CASTLIGGVGNQPQHF. The CDR3 region has the DNA TGTGCCAGCACCCTTATAGGGGGCGTTGGGAATCAGCCCCAGCATTTT. The J gene is TRBJ1-5, the V gene TRBV10-3, with TRBD1 identical over 7 bases. The CDR3 is 16 residues long. The germline CDR1 and CDR2 sequences are ENHRY and SYGVKD. The trim removed 10 bases at V and 4 bases at J, leaving 16 bases unmatched.